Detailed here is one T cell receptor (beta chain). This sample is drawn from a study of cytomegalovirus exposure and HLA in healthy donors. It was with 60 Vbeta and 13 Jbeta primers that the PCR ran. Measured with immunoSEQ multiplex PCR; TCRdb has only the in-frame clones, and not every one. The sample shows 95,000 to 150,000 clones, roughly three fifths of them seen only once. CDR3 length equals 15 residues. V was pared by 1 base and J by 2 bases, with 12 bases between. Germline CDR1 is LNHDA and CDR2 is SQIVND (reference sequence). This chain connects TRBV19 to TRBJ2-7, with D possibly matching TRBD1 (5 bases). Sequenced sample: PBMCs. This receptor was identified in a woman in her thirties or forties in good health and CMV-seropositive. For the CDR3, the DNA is TGTGCCAGTAGTATAGCGGCAGGGAATCCCTACGAGCAGTACTTC. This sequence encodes CASSIAAGNPYEQYF. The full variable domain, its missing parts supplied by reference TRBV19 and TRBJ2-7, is DGGITQSPKYLFRKEGQNVTLSCEQNLNHDAMYWYRQDPGQGLRLIYYSQIVNDFQKGDIAEGYSVSREKKESFPLTVTSAQKNPTAFYLCASSIAAGNPYEQYFGPGTRLTVT.